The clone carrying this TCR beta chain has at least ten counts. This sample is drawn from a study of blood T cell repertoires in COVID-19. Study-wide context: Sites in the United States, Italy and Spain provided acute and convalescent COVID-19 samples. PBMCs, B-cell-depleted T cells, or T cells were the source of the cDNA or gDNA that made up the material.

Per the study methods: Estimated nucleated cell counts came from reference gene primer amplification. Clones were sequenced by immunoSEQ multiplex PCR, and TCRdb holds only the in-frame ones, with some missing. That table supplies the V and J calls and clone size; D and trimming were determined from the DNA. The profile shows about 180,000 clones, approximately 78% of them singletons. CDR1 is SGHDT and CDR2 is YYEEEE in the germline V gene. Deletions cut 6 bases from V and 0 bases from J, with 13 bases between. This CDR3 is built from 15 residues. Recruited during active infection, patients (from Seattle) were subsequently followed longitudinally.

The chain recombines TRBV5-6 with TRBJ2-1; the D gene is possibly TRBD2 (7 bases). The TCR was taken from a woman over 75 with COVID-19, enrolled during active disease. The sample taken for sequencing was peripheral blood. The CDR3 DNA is TGTGCCAGCAACATAGGGGGGGGCTCCTACAATGAGCAGTTCTTC. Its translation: CASNIGGGSYNEQFF.